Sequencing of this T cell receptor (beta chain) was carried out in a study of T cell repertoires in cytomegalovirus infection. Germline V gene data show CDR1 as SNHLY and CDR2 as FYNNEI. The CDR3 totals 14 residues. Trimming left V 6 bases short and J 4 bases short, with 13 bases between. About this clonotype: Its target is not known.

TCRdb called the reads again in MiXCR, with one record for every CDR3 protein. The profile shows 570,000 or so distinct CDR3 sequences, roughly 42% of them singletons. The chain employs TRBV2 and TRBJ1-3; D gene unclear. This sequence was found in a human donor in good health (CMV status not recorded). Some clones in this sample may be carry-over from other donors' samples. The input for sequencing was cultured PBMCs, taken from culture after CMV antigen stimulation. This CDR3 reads CASSPARQGNTIYF. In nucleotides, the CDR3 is TGTGCCAGCAGCCCAGCCCGCCAGGGAAACACCATATATTTT.